The 2 T cell receptor beta chains in this list originate from one sample, sequenced in a study of blood T cell repertoires in COVID-19. Libraries were prepared by immunoSEQ multiplex PCR; TCRdb keeps only in-frame clonotypes and omits some of them. The sample yields 70,000 to 95,000 clones, about 95% seen once. Sample: peripheral blood. These receptors originate from a human donor with active COVID-19. The donor label of this sample is uncertain.

This rearrangement joins TRBV5-1 to TRBJ2-3; D possibly corresponds to TRBD2 (6 bases). Germline CDR1 is SGHRS and CDR2 is YFSETQ. The CDR3 totals 14 residues. V was trimmed by 4 bases and J by 4 bases, leaving 13 bases between them. The CDR3 protein is CASSASPSADTQYF. As DNA, the CDR3 is TGCGCCAGCAGCGCATCACCTAGCGCAGATACGCAGTATTTT.

Remarks on this clone: Mismatch with germline at one junction end may stem from a read error. V is TRBV7-9 and J is TRBJ2-7, with 8 bases matching TRBD1. CDR3 length equals 12 residues. Germline V gene data show CDR1 as SEHNR and CDR2 as FQNEAQ (reference sequence). The CDR3 loop reads CASSQGTGGWLF. CDR3 DNA: TGTGCCAGCAGCCAAGGGACAGGTGGTTGGCTCTTC.